This T cell receptor beta chain comes out of a study of OX40 agonist ivuxolimab in advanced cancers. Study as a whole: Patients were given ivuxolimab, an antibody that agonizes OX40 (CD134). General study points: Both blood CD4+ and CD8+ T cells showed clonal growth by week 6 at 0.1 to 3.0 mg/kg.

Notes on this clone: No antigen is known for it.

The length of the CDR3 is 14 residues. V lost 5 bases to trimming and J lost 5 bases; unmatched junction nucleotides: 6. Per the germline V gene, CDR1 is MDHEN and CDR2 is SYDVKM. The method was immunoSEQ multiplex PCR; TCRdb's version includes in-frame clones alone and lacks a portion of them. The data contain fewer than 85,000 clones, 84% of them singletons. Samples of blood were obtained at baseline, on cycle 4 day 1, and on cycle 7 day 1. The input for sequencing was CD4+ or CD8+ T cells sorted from blood, taken in a trial of the OX40 agonist ivuxolimab. This chain links TRBV28 with TRBJ1-5; 7 positions agree with TRBD1. This TCR was recovered from an adult with an advanced solid tumor such as melanoma, head and neck, liver or kidney cancer. The DNA of the CDR3 is TGTGCCAGCAGTCCTCAGGGGGGTCATCAGCCCCAGCATTTT. Translated, it gives CASSPQGGHQPQHF. Based on the CDR3 plus reference TRBV28 and TRBJ1-5, the full variable domain is DVKVTQSSRYLVKRTGEKVFLECVQDMDHENMFWYRQDPGLGLRLIYFSYDVKMKEKGDIPEGYSVSREKKERFSLILESASTNQTSMYLCASSPQGGHQPQHFGDGTRLSIL.